These T cell receptor beta chains were read from a single sample in a study of human T cells and chemical hapten exposure. One entry per CDR3 protein results from TCRdb running MiXCR on the RACE reads. The table lists around 42,000 distinct CDR3 sequences, 9.5% to 10% of them singletons, with 13% to 15% in the top ten. The specimen comprised whole blood, sampled in connection with sensitization to the hapten diphenylcyclopropenone (DPC). Receptor source: a young woman with alopecia areata. Some clones in this sample may be carry-over from other donors' samples. CDR3s include the opening cysteine and the closing phenylalanine or tryptophan. The order of the fields is clone size, D gene, V gene, J gene, CDR3 protein, CDR3 DNA. The D gene is left open where the match is weak. Size values are once, few and many counts, or a class for expanded clones, and some rows have none.

clone size: many
D gene: TRBD2
V gene: TRBV7-9
J gene: TRBJ2-7
CDR3 protein: CASTRDYYEQYF
CDR3 DNA: TGTGCCAGCACCAGGGACTACTACGAGCAGTACTTC

clone size: few
D gene: NA
V gene: TRBV30
J gene: TRBJ2-1
CDR3 protein: CAWSVRGGGDEQFF
CDR3 DNA: TGTGCCTGGAGTGTACGTGGGGGGGGCGATGAGCAGTTCTTC

clone size: NA
D gene: NA
V gene: TRBV7-2
J gene: TRBJ2-3
CDR3 protein: CASSLGEGSLSDTQYF
CDR3 DNA: TGTGCCAGCAGCTTAGGCGAAGGGAGTTTATCGGATACGCAGTATTTT

clone size: many
D gene: NA
V gene: TRBV4-2
J gene: TRBJ2-7
CDR3 protein: CASSQDLFSEQYF
CDR3 DNA: TGTGCCAGCAGCCAAGACCTCTTCTCCGAGCAGTACTTC

clone size: few
D gene: TRBD1
V gene: TRBV6-5
J gene: TRBJ2-7
CDR3 protein: CASSRPGQGAHEQYF
CDR3 DNA: TGTGCCAGCAGCCGTCCAGGACAGGGGGCCCACGAGCAGTACTTC

clone size: NA
D gene: TRBD2
V gene: TRBV5-4
J gene: TRBJ2-3
CDR3 protein: CASSLAGLAGGTDTQYF
CDR3 DNA: TGTGCCAGCAGCTTGGCGGGGCTAGCGGGGGGAACAGATACGCAGTATTTT

clone size: many
D gene: TRBD2
V gene: TRBV6-2/TRBV6-3
J gene: TRBJ2-5
CDR3 protein: CASSYVAGSTYQETQYF
CDR3 DNA: TGTGCCAGCAGTTACGTAGCGGGGAGTACGTACCAAGAGACCCAGTACTTC

clone size: NA
D gene: NA
V gene: TRBV11-1
J gene: TRBJ1-1
CDR3 protein: CASSLGTEAFF
CDR3 DNA: TGTGCCAGCAGCTTAGGGACTGAAGCTTTCTTT

clone size: many
D gene: TRBD1
V gene: TRBV12-3/TRBV12-4
J gene: TRBJ2-7
CDR3 protein: CASSLAGFDRGYEQYF
CDR3 DNA: TGTGCCAGCAGTTTAGCAGGCTTCGACAGGGGCTACGAGCAGTACTTC

clone size: NA
D gene: TRBD2
V gene: TRBV7-6
J gene: TRBJ2-3
CDR3 protein: CASSPGTSGMNTDTQYF
CDR3 DNA: TGTGCCAGCAGCCCCGGGACTAGCGGGATGAACACAGATACGCAGTATTTT

clone size: few
D gene: NA
V gene: TRBV28
J gene: TRBJ2-7
CDR3 protein: CASSPIGTPVDEQYF
CDR3 DNA: TGTGCCAGCAGTCCGATCGGGACACCAGTCGACGAGCAGTACTTC

clone size: NA
D gene: NA
V gene: TRBV14
J gene: TRBJ2-7
CDR3 protein: CASSQGHSYERYF
CDR3 DNA: TGTGCCAGCAGCCAAGGCCACTCCTACGAGCGGTACTTC

clone size: many
D gene: NA
V gene: TRBV7-2
J gene: TRBJ1-5
CDR3 protein: CASSRQTNQPQHF
CDR3 DNA: TGTGCCAGCAGCCGACAGACTAATCAGCCCCAGCATTTT

clone size: NA
D gene: NA
V gene: TRBV7-2
J gene: TRBJ2-7
CDR3 protein: CASSWDHPYEQYF
CDR3 DNA: TGTGCCAGCAGCTGGGATCACCCCTACGAGCAGTACTTC

clone size: few
D gene: TRBD2
V gene: TRBV27
J gene: TRBJ2-3
CDR3 protein: CASSLLAGHAGTDTQYF
CDR3 DNA: TGTGCCAGCAGTTTACTAGCGGGGCACGCAGGCACAGATACGCAGTATTTT

clone size: NA
D gene: TRBD2
V gene: TRBV19
J gene: TRBJ2-7
CDR3 protein: CASSSGRGPYEQYF
CDR3 DNA: TGTGCCAGCTCTAGCGGGAGAGGCCCCTACGAGCAGTACTTC

clone size: many
D gene: TRBD1
V gene: TRBV12-3/TRBV12-4
J gene: TRBJ2-1
CDR3 protein: CASRVLLGQEQFF
CDR3 DNA: TGTGCCAGCAGAGTTTTGTTGGGACAGGAGCAGTTCTTC

clone size: NA
D gene: NA
V gene: TRBV3-1
J gene: TRBJ2-3
CDR3 protein: CASSQGSTSSTDTQYF
CDR3 DNA: TGTGCCAGCAGCCAAGGGTCTACCTCTAGCACAGATACGCAGTATTTT

clone size: many
D gene: NA
V gene: TRBV28
J gene: TRBJ2-1
CDR3 protein: CASSVTGSNEQFF
CDR3 DNA: TGTGCCAGCAGTGTAACAGGGAGCAATGAGCAGTTCTTC

clone size: few
D gene: NA
V gene: TRBV7-8
J gene: TRBJ1-3
CDR3 protein: CASSLSGREFGNTIYF
CDR3 DNA: TGTGCCAGCAGCTTATCGGGCAGGGAATTTGGAAACACCATATATTTT

clone size: NA
D gene: NA
V gene: TRBV10-3
J gene: TRBJ1-1
CDR3 protein: CAIGGGFLTEAFF
CDR3 DNA: TGTGCCATCGGGGGGGGCTTTTTGACTGAAGCTTTCTTT

clone size: few
D gene: NA
V gene: TRBV7-2
J gene: TRBJ2-3
CDR3 protein: CASSLVVGTETDTQYF
CDR3 DNA: TGTGCCAGCAGCTTAGTAGTAGGGACGGAAACAGATACGCAGTATTTT

clone size: NA
D gene: NA
V gene: TRBV30
J gene: TRBJ1-1
CDR3 protein: CAWSPPGRRAFF
CDR3 DNA: TGTGCCTGGAGCCCTCCGGGACGGAGGGCTTTCTTT

clone size: few
D gene: NA
V gene: TRBV11-2
J gene: TRBJ2-2
CDR3 protein: CASSVLRELFF
CDR3 DNA: TGTGCCAGCAGTGTTTTAAGGGAGCTGTTTTTT

clone size: many
D gene: TRBD1
V gene: TRBV30
J gene: TRBJ1-2
CDR3 protein: CAWSVQRTGVYGYTF
CDR3 DNA: TGTGCCTGGAGTGTACAGAGGACAGGAGTCTATGGCTACACCTTC

clone size: many
D gene: NA
V gene: TRBV20-1
J gene: TRBJ2-5
CDR3 protein: CSAWQGTVETQYF
CDR3 DNA: TGCAGTGCGTGGCAGGGAACGGTAGAGACCCAGTACTTC

clone size: NA
D gene: TRBD1
V gene: TRBV7-6
J gene: TRBJ2-7
CDR3 protein: CASSLSGTGGAYEQYF
CDR3 DNA: TGTGCCAGCAGCTTATCGGGGACAGGGGGCGCCTACGAGCAGTACTTC

clone size: few
D gene: NA
V gene: TRBV3-1
J gene: TRBJ2-5
CDR3 protein: CASSQVDGETQYF
CDR3 DNA: TGTGCCAGCAGCCAAGTCGACGGGGAGACCCAGTACTTC

clone size: few
D gene: NA
V gene: TRBV7-3
J gene: TRBJ2-7
CDR3 protein: CASSLMGTGEQYF
CDR3 DNA: TGTGCCAGCAGCTTAATGGGGACTGGCGAGCAGTACTTC

clone size: many
D gene: TRBD1
V gene: TRBV12-3/TRBV12-4
J gene: TRBJ1-5
CDR3 protein: CASSADREDQPQHF
CDR3 DNA: TGTGCCAGCAGTGCGGACAGGGAGGATCAGCCCCAGCATTTT

clone size: few
D gene: NA
V gene: TRBV13
J gene: TRBJ1-6
CDR3 protein: CASSLLGESNSPLHF
CDR3 DNA: TGTGCCAGCAGCTTACTGGGGGAGAGCAACTCACCCCTCCACTTT

clone size: many
D gene: NA
V gene: TRBV5-5
J gene: TRBJ2-5
CDR3 protein: CASRGGTQETQYF
CDR3 DNA: TGTGCCAGCAGGGGGGGCACGCAAGAGACCCAGTACTTC

clone size: few
D gene: TRBD1
V gene: TRBV6-2/TRBV6-3
J gene: TRBJ1-1
CDR3 protein: CASSLLGQSPLFEAFF
CDR3 DNA: TGTGCCAGCAGTCTACTGGGACAGTCACCTCTCTTTGAAGCTTTCTTT

clone size: many
D gene: NA
V gene: TRBV29-1
J gene: TRBJ2-7
CDR3 protein: CSVEKAEYSGFYEQYF
CDR3 DNA: TGCAGCGTTGAAAAGGCCGAATATTCGGGATTTTACGAGCAGTACTTC

clone size: NA
D gene: TRBD2
V gene: TRBV5-6
J gene: TRBJ2-3
CDR3 protein: CASSLRLAGTDTQYF
CDR3 DNA: TGTGCCAGCAGCTTGAGGCTAGCGGGCACAGATACGCAGTATTTT

clone size: few
D gene: NA
V gene: TRBV20-1
J gene: TRBJ2-1
CDR3 protein: CSARDPGTYSYNEQFF
CDR3 DNA: TGCAGTGCTAGAGATCCAGGGACGTATTCCTACAATGAGCAGTTCTTC

clone size: NA
D gene: NA
V gene: TRBV28
J gene: TRBJ1-1
CDR3 protein: CASSPTDNTEAFF
CDR3 DNA: TGTGCCAGCAGCCCGACGGATAACACTGAAGCTTTCTTT

clone size: few
D gene: NA
V gene: TRBV28
J gene: TRBJ1-1
CDR3 protein: CASSELGEGTEAFF
CDR3 DNA: TGTGCCAGCAGTGAATTAGGGGAAGGAACTGAAGCTTTCTTT

clone size: few
D gene: TRBD2
V gene: TRBV5-4
J gene: TRBJ2-1
CDR3 protein: CASSLLSGGDNEQFF
CDR3 DNA: TGTGCCAGCAGCTTGCTTAGCGGGGGGGACAATGAGCAGTTCTTC

clone size: few
D gene: NA
V gene: TRBV24-1
J gene: TRBJ2-2
CDR3 protein: CATSDLWGGELFF
CDR3 DNA: TGTGCCACCAGTGATTTGTGGGGCGGGGAGCTGTTTTTT

clone size: few
D gene: NA
V gene: TRBV5-1
J gene: TRBJ2-5
CDR3 protein: CASSWDQETQYF
CDR3 DNA: TGCGCCAGCAGCTGGGACCAAGAGACCCAGTACTTC

clone size: NA
D gene: NA
V gene: TRBV9
J gene: TRBJ2-1
CDR3 protein: CASSVDGVPYNEQFF
CDR3 DNA: TGTGCCAGCAGCGTAGATGGGGTCCCCTACAATGAGCAGTTCTTC

clone size: many
D gene: NA
V gene: TRBV18
J gene: TRBJ1-1
CDR3 protein: CASSLNDKNTEAFF
CDR3 DNA: TGTGCCAGCTCACTGAATGACAAGAACACTGAAGCTTTCTTT

clone size: many
D gene: TRBD2
V gene: TRBV12-3/TRBV12-4
J gene: TRBJ2-3
CDR3 protein: CASSRTSTTDTQYF
CDR3 DNA: TGTGCCAGCAGCCGGACTAGCACCACAGATACGCAGTATTTT

clone size: NA
D gene: NA
V gene: TRBV12-3/TRBV12-4
J gene: TRBJ1-3
CDR3 protein: CASSLRAGNTIYF
CDR3 DNA: TGTGCCAGCAGTTTGCGGGCTGGAAACACCATATATTTT